Shown below are 20 T cell receptor beta chains from a single sample sequenced in a study of T cells after somatic rescue of genetic block. The repertoire was sequenced with immunoSEQ multiplex PCR; TCRdb's copy has only in-frame clones and lacks some. Among 13,000 or so clones listed, about 69% were seen once. The source material was peripheral blood mononuclear cells (PBMCs). All receptors derive from a boy between 10 and 17 years old.

This clone came up a few times. The chain has TRBV7-2 and TRBJ1-6; perhaps TRBD1 as D (5 bases). CDR1 is SGHTA, CDR2 FQGNSA, per germline. V lost 2 bases, J lost 7 bases, and 6 bases lay in between. This CDR3 has 13 residues. CDR3 sequence: CASSLTGNSPLHF. The CDR3 DNA reads as TGTGCCAGCAGCTTAACAGGCAATTCACCCCTCCACTTT.

In its sample, this clone was seen once. The CDR3 DNA reads as TGTGCCAGCAGGCTTCAGGCCCTAGTTGGCACAGATACGCAGTATTTT. As protein: CASRLQALVGTDTQYF. The chain employs TRBV6-6 and TRBJ2-3, with no clear D. The germline V and J ends were trimmed by 6 bases and 1 base, with 17 bases remaining between them. In germline, CDR1 is MNHNY, CDR2 SVGAGI (reference sequence). The CDR3 is made up of 16 amino acids.

This clone was detected only once. This chain joins TRBV2 and TRBJ1-2; D ambiguous. The germline V and J ends were trimmed by 6 bases and 8 bases, with 7 bases remaining between them. CDR3 length equals 10 residues. The germline CDR1 and CDR2 sequences are SNHLY and FYNNEI. CDR3 DNA sequence: TGTGCCAGCAGATCTGTAGGCTACACCTTC. This gives the protein CASRSVGYTF. The entire variable domain, with the rest obtained from reference TRBV2 and TRBJ1-2, is as follows: EPEVTQTPSHQVTQMGQEVILRCVPISNHLYFYWYRQILGQKVEFLVSFYNNEISEKSEIFDDQFSVERPDGSNFTLKIRSTKLEDSAMYFCASRSVGYTFGSGTRLTVV.

The chain is built from TRBV10-1 and TRBJ2-3; TRBD2 is a possible D gene (7 bases). The CDR3 consists of 14 residues. The ends were cut back, 8 bases at V and 7 bases at J, with 19 bases in the middle. CDR1 and CDR2 (germline): WNHNN, SYGVQD (reference sequence). Here the CDR3 reads CASPANREGNTQYF. In DNA, the CDR3 is TGCGCCAGCCCCGCAAACAGGGAGGGAAATACGCAGTATTTT.

As DNA, the CDR3 is TGTGCCAGCAGCCCACGTATGAACACTGAAGCTTTCTTT. This codes for CASSPRMNTEAFF. The V call is TRBV7-2, the J call TRBJ1-1; D call uncertain. The V end was cut by 5 bases, the J end by 0 bases, with 7 bases between. CDR3 length equals 13 residues. Looked up from germline, CDR1 is SGHTA and CDR2 is FQGNSA.

The chain uses TRBV30 and TRBJ2-1; 8 nucleotides agree with TRBD2. V dropped 0 bases and J dropped 6; count of bases not matched to a gene: 4. The CDR3 runs to 14 residues. Germline V gene lookup returns CDR1 GTSNPN and CDR2 SVGIG (reference sequence). The CDR3 nucleotides read TGTGCCTGGAGTGTAATAGCGGGACGCAATGAGCAGTTCTTC. It is translated as CAWSVIAGRNEQFF.

The chain combines TRBV6-5 with TRBJ2-7, with 7 bases fitting TRBD1. The CDR3 is made up of 15 amino acids. From germline, CDR1 is MNHEY and CDR2 SVGAGI. V was clipped by 5 bases and J by 2 bases; unmatched bases: 9. The CDR3 bases are TGTGCCAGCAGTGCCTACCTGGGACAGACCTACGAGCAGTACTTC. Translating it yields CASSAYLGQTYEQYF.

This clone was detected only once. The V gene is TRBV7-3, the J gene TRBJ1-2; D is possibly TRBD1 (6 bases). The germline V gene encodes CDR1 SGHTA and CDR2 FQGTGA. V was trimmed by 3 bases and J by 6 bases, leaving 14 bases between them. This CDR3 contains 14 residues. The CDR3 loop reads CASSLVAGENGYTF. The CDR3 bases are TGTGCCAGCAGCTTGGTAGCAGGGGAAAATGGCTACACCTTC.

The chain employs TRBV18 and TRBJ2-1; 10 bases align to TRBD2. V lost 4 bases to trimming and J lost 4 bases; unmatched junction nucleotides: 10. The germline gives CDR1 KGHSH, CDR2 LQKENI. The CDR3 runs 17 residues. CDR3 sequence reads: CASSRQTSGAGYNEQFF. The CDR3, as DNA: TGTGCCAGCTCACGACAAACTAGCGGGGCCGGATACAATGAGCAGTTCTTC.

The chain employs TRBV10-3 and TRBJ2-3; 11 bases match TRBD2. This CDR3 spans 15 amino acids. V shed 4 bases, J shed 5 bases, and the junction held 5 bases outside the gene matches. Looked up from germline, CDR1 is ENHRY and CDR2 is SYGVKD. The CDR3 DNA sequence: TGTGCCATCAGTGCGCGTAGCGGGAGGGGAGATACGCAGTATTTT. Protein sequence: CAISARSGRGDTQYF.

Only one count was recorded for this clone. The J gene is TRBJ2-7, the V gene TRBV10-3, with TRBD1 matching 10 bases. Germline trimming cut 0 bases from V and 3 bases from J; bases unmatched to any gene: 2. The germline V gene has CDR1 ENHRY and CDR2 SYGVKD. The CDR3 totals 15 residues. This chain's CDR3 is CAISESGTGVYEQYF. CDR3 coding DNA: TGTGCCATCAGTGAGTCGGGGACAGGGGTCTACGAGCAGTACTTC.

This clone has more than one count but fewer than ten. The V and J genes are TRBV10-3 and TRBJ2-2; weak D call: TRBD2 (6 bases). CDR1 and CDR2 (germline): ENHRY, SYGVKD. The CDR3 runs 16 residues. V shed 10 bases and J shed 8 bases, with 26 bases lying between them. The CDR3 loop is CATARGGPISTGELFF. CDR3 DNA sequence: TGTGCCACTGCTCGCGGAGGGCCAATAAGCACGGGGGAGCTGTTTTTT.

The sample holds a few counts of this clone. J is TRBJ1-4 and V is TRBV27, with 7 bases identical to TRBD1. This CDR3 is 14 amino acids long. Germline assignment: CDR1 MNHEY and CDR2 SMNVEV (reference sequence). J lost 7 bases, V lost 6 bases, and 8 bases had no gene match. The CDR3, as DNA: TGTGCCAGCAGCCGCGGGACAGCTGTTGAAAAACTGTTTTTT. Translated, it gives CASSRGTAVEKLFF.

The rearrangement uses TRBV5-4 and TRBJ1-2; D is perhaps TRBD1 (6 bases). Germline V CDR1 and CDR2: SGHNT, YYREEE (reference sequence). This CDR3 is built from 16 residues. V dropped 2 bases and J dropped 0 bases, with 14 bases sitting between them. CDR3 loop: CASSLGISGANYGYTF. CDR3 sequence (DNA): TGTGCCAGCAGCTTAGGGATTTCAGGGGCTAACTATGGCTACACCTTC.

The CDR3 spells CATSTPSGTSGPEQYF. The DNA for the CDR3 is TGTGCCACCAGCACGCCCTCCGGGACTAGCGGTCCAGAGCAGTACTTC. The V and J genes are TRBV15 and TRBJ2-7; 11 positions agree with TRBD2. V shed 4 bases and J 7 bases; nucleotides not matched to a gene: 12. The germline gives CDR1 LNHNV, CDR2 YYDKDF (reference sequence). This CDR3 is 16 amino acids long. Supplemented by reference TRBV15 and TRBJ2-7, the full variable domain reads DAMVIQNPRYQVTQFGKPVTLSCSQTLNHNVMYWYQQKSSQAPKLLFHYYDKDFNNEADTPDNFQSRRPNTSFCFLDIRSPGLGDTAMYLCATSTPSGTSGPEQYFGPGTRLTVT.

The chain employs TRBV5-5 and TRBJ1-3, with unresolved D. The CDR3 has 15 amino acids. The V and J ends lost 1 base and 0 bases respectively, with 8 bases between them. CDR1 is SGHKS and CDR2 is YYEKEE in the germline V gene (reference sequence). The CDR3 nucleotides are TGTGCCAGCAGCTTGTTTGGAACCTCTGGAAACACCATATATTTT. Residues: CASSLFGTSGNTIYF.

This sequence joins TRBV28 and TRBJ2-3; TRBD2 matches 14 bases. With 3 bases clipped from V and 6 bases from J, the junction kept 8 bases outside the gene matches. The CDR3 runs to 17 residues. CDR1 is MDHEN and CDR2 is SYDVKM in the germline V gene. CDR3 bases: TGTGCCAGCAGTTTTTTGACTAGCGGGAGGGGAAGGGATACGCAGTATTTT. The encoded protein is CASSFLTSGRGRDTQYF. Full variable domain (outside the CDR3, taken from reference TRBV28 and TRBJ2-3): DVKVTQSSRYLVKRTGEKVFLECVQDMDHENMFWYRQDPGLGLRLIYFSYDVKMKEKGDIPEGYSVSREKKERFSLILESASTNQTSMYLCASSFLTSGRGRDTQYFGPGTRLTVL.

The rearrangement links TRBV25-1 to TRBJ2-2, with D possibly TRBD2 on 6 matching bases. CDR1 MGHDK and CDR2 SYGVNS come from the germline V gene. This CDR3 has 15 amino acids. Between the trimmed V and J ends, which lost 5 bases and 4 bases, there was a span of 14 bases. CDR3 amino acids: CASSRERAGTGELFF. Written as DNA, the CDR3 is TGTGCCAGCAGTAGAGAGCGGGCGGGCACCGGGGAGCTGTTTTTT.

The CDR3 reads CSAGQAYNQPQHF. Here the CDR3 DNA reads TGCAGCGCTGGACAGGCTTACAATCAGCCCCAGCATTTT. The J gene is TRBJ1-5, the V gene TRBV29-1; 7 nucleotides agree with TRBD1. Germline CDR1 SQVTM, CDR2 ANQGSEA. V lost 7 bases and J lost 3; bases outside the gene matches: 6. This CDR3 spans 13 amino acids. Based on the CDR3 plus reference TRBV29-1 and TRBJ1-5, the full variable domain is SAVISQKPSRDICQRGTSLTIQCQVDSQVTMMFWYRQQPGQSLTLIATANQGSEATYESGFVIDKFPISRPNLTFSTLTVSNMSPEDSSIYLCSAGQAYNQPQHFGDGTRLSIL.

This sequence joins TRBV5-1 and TRBJ2-5; D may be TRBD2 (5 bases). V was pared by 6 bases and J by 5 bases, with 17 bases between. Germline V gene data show CDR1 as SGHRS and CDR2 as YFSETQ. This CDR3 contains 14 residues. CDR3 nucleotides: TGCGCCAGCACCTCCCGAGGCAGGAGGGAGACCCAGTACTTC. It codes for CASTSRGRRETQYF.